This record concerns one TCR beta chain sequence. The sample belongs to a study of T cell responses to AZD1222 COVID-19 vaccine. The repertoire was sequenced with immunoSEQ multiplex PCR; TCRdb's copy has only in-frame clones and lacks some. This sample carries approximately 140,000 clones, 80% to 95% of them seen once, and the ten largest clones take less than 5%. This CDR3 has 15 amino acids. The V end was cut by 5 bases, the J end by 2 bases, with 13 bases between. Germline-derived CDR1 and CDR2 are LNHDA and SQIVND (reference sequence). The sequence was obtained from an adult who received the AZD1222 COVID-19 vaccine. This specimen consisted of peripheral blood, obtained 28 days after the second AZD1222 dose. The gene calls are TRBV19 and TRBJ1-5, with D tentatively TRBD1 (6 bases). The CDR3 nucleotides read TGTGCCAGTAGTCCACAGGGATGGGGCAATCAGCCCCAGCATTTT. Encoded protein: CASSPQGWGNQPQHF.